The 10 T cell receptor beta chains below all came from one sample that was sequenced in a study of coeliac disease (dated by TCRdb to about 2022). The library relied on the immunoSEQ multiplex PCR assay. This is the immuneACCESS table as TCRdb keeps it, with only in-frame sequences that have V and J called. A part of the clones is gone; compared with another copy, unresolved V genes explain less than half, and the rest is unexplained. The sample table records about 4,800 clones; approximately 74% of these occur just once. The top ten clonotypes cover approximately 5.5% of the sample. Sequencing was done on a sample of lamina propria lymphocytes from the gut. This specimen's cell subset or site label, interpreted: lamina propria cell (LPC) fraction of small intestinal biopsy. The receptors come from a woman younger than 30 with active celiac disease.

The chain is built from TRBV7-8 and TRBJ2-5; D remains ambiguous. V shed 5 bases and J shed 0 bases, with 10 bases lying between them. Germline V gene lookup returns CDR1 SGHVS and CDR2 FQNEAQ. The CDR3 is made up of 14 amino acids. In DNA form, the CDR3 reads TGTGCCAGCAGCCTAAGACAAAACCAAGAGACCCAGTACTTC. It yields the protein CASSLRQNQETQYF.

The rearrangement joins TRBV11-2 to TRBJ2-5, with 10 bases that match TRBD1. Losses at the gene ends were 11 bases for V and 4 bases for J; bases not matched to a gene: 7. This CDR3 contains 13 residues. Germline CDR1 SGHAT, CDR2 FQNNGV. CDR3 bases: TGTGCCTCCCGGGACAGGGGCGGAGAGACCCAGTACTTC. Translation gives CASRDRGGETQYF.

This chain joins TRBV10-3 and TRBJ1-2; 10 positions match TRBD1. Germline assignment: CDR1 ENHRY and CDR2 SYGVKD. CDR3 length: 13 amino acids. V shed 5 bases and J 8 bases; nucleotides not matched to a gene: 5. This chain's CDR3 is CAISPPTGGGYTF. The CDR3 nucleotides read TGTGCCATCAGTCCCCCGACAGGGGGCGGCTACACCTTC.

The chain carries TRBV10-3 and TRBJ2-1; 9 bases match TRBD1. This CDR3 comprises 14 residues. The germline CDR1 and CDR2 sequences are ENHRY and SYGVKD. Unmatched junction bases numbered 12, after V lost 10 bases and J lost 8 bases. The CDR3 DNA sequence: TGTGCCACCAACCCGGGGACAGGGACCCATGAGCAGTTCTTC. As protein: CATNPGTGTHEQFF.

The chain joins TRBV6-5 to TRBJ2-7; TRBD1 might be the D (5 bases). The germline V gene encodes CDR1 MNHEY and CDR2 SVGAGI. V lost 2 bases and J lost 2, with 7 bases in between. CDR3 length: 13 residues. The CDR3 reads CASSYRTTYEQYF. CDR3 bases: TGTGCCAGCAGTTACCGGACAACCTACGAGCAGTACTTC.

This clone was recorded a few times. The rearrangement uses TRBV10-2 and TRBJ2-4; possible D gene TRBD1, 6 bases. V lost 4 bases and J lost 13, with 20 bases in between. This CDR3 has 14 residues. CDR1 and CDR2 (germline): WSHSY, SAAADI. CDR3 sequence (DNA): TGCGCCAGCAGTGGCTCCGGGACACCTGTCCCACAGTACTTC. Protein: CASSGSGTPVPQYF.

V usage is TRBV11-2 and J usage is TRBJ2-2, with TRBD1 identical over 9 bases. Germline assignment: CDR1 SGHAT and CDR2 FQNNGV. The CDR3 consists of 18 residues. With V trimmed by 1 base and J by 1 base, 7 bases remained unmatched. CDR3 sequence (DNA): TGTGCCAGCAGCTTAGCGGCAAGGGGACAGGGGAACACCGGGGAGCTGTTTTTT. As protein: CASSLAARGQGNTGELFF.

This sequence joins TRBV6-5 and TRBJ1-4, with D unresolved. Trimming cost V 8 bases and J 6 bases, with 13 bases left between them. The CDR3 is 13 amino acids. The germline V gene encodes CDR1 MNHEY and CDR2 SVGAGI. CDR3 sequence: CASRLVGDEKLFF. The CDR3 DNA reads TGTGCCAGCCGTTTGGTGGGAGATGAAAAACTGTTTTTT.

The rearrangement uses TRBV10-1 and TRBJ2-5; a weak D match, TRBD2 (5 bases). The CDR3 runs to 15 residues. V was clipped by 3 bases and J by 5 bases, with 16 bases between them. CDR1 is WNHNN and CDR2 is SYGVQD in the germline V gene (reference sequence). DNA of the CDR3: TGCGCCAGCAGTGACGCGAGGGCCTCCGGGGAGACCCAGTACTTC. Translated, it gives CASSDARASGETQYF.

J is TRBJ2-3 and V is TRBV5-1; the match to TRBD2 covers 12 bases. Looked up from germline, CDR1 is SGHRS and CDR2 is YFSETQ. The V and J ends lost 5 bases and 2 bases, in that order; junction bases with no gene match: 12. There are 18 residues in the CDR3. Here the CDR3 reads CASRTVPGLAGSTDTQYF. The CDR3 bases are TGCGCCAGCAGAACAGTACCGGGACTAGCGGGTTCCACAGATACGCAGTATTTT. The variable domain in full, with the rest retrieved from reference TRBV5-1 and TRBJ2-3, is KAGVTQTPRYLIKTRGQQVTLSCSPISGHRSVSWYQQTPGQGLQFLFEYFSETQRNKGNFPGRFSGRQFSNSRSEMNVSTLELGDSALYLCASRTVPGLAGSTDTQYFGPGTRLTVL.